This TCR beta chain originates from a study of blood T cell repertoires in COVID-19. Study-level background: Sites across the United States, Italy and Spain contributed samples from acute and convalescent COVID-19. Sources were T cells, B-cell-depleted T cells, or PBMCs; the material itself was cDNA or gDNA.

V lost 1 base and J 7 bases, leaving 13 bases between the germline ends. Germline assignment: CDR1 SGHAT and CDR2 FQNNGV. CDR3 length equals 14 residues. This clone was observed a few times. Authors' methods: From reference gene primer amplification, estimates of nucleated cell counts were derived. TCRdb's table, derived via immunoSEQ multiplex PCR, lists solely in-frame clones and lacks some. From that table come the V and J calls and clone size; the DNA was used to work out D and trimming. This sample has about 130,000 clones; roughly 79% occur once, and the top ten carry around a fifth. The source is a man older than 75 with acute or convalescent COVID-19. Sequenced input: peripheral blood. This chain uses TRBV11-2 with TRBJ1-1; D might be TRBD1 (6 bases). DNA of the CDR3: TGTGCCAGCAGCTTAGGGGGGCGAACTGGTGAAGCTTTCTTT. Translation: CASSLGGRTGEAFF. Full variable domain (rest looked up from reference TRBV11-2 and TRBJ1-1): EAGVAQSPRYKIIEKRQSVAFWCNPISGHATLYWYQQILGQGPKLLIQFQNNGVVDDSQLPKDRFSAERLKGVDSTLKIQPAKLEDSAVYLCASSLGGRTGEAFFGQGTRLTVV.